What follows describes a single T cell receptor (beta chain). Its specificity is unknown. The sample belongs to a study of cytomegalovirus exposure and HLA in healthy donors. Across the whole study: Previous work identified 95 million to 140 million unique TCR beta sequences from around 170 million T cells.

PCR primers comprised 60 Vbeta and 13 Jbeta primers. The authors' processing: A later analysis counted 80 million or so unique TCR beta chains, some 10 million shared. Sequenced by immunoSEQ multiplex PCR; TCRdb stores in-frame clones only, minus some. V, J and clone size are those of that table, while D and trimming were read from the DNA. The table lists 85,000 to 120,000 clones, more than 70% of them singletons. J lost 0 bases, V lost 10 bases, and 12 bases had no gene match. Germline-derived CDR1 and CDR2 are MNHNS and SASEGT. The CDR3 sequence is 15 residues long. The study, taken as a whole, reports: Most subjects' HLA-A and HLA-B alleles were reportedly predicted from TCR beta sequences. CMV serostatus was the only recorded immune exposure for donors.

Sequencing was carried out using PBMCs. The sequence was obtained from a male donor in good health and CMV-seropositive. The V call is TRBV6-1, the J call TRBJ2-7; 7 nucleotides agree with TRBD1. CDR3 region: CATILTGDSSYEQYF. The CDR3 region has the DNA TGTGCCACGATCCTCACAGGGGATAGCTCCTACGAGCAGTACTTC.